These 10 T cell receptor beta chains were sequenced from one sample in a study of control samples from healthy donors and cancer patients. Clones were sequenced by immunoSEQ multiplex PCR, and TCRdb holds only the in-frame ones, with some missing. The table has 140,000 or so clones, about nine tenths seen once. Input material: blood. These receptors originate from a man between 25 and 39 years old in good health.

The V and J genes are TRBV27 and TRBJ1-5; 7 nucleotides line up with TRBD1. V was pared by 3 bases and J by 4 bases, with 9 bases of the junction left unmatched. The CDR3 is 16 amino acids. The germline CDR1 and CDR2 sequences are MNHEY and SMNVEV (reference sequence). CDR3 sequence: CASSFYYRDSNQPQHF. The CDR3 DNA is TGTGCCAGCAGTTTCTACTACCGGGACAGTAATCAGCCCCAGCATTTT.

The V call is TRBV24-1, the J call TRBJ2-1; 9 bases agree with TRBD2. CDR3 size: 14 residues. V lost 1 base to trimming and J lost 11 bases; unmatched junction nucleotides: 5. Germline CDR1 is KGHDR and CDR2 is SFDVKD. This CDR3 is CATSDLGTSRKQFF. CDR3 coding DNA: TGTGCCACCAGTGATTTAGGGACTAGCCGTAAGCAGTTCTTC.

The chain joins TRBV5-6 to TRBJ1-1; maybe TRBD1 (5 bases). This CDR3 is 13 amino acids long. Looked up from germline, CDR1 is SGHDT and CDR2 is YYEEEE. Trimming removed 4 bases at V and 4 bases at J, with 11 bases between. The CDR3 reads CASSGRRGTEAFF. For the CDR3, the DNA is TGTGCCAGCAGCGGGAGGAGGGGCACTGAAGCTTTCTTT.

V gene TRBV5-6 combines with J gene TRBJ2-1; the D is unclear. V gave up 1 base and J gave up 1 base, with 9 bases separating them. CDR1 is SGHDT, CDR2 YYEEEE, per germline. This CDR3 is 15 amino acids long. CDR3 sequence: CASSLSQVSYNEQFF. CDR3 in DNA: TGTGCCAGCAGCTTGAGTCAGGTATCCTACAATGAGCAGTTCTTC.

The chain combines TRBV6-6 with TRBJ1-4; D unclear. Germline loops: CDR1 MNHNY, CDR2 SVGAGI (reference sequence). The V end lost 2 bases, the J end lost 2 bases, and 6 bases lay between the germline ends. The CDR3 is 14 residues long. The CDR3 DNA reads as TGTGCCAGCAGTTACGAGGAGACTAATGAAAAACTGTTTTTT. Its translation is CASSYEETNEKLFF.

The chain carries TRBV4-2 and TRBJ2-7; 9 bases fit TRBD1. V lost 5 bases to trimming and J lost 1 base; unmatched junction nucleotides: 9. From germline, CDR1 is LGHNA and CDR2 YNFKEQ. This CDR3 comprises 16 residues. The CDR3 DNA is TGTGCCAGCAGCTTAACACCGGGACAGGGTTCCTACGAGCAGTACTTC. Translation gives CASSLTPGQGSYEQYF.

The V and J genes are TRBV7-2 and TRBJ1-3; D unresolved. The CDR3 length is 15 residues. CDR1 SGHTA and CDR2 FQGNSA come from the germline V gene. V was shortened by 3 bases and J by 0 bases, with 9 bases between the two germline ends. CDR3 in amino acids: CASSFDWSSGNTIYF. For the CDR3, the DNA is TGTGCCAGCAGCTTCGACTGGAGCTCTGGAAACACCATATATTTT.

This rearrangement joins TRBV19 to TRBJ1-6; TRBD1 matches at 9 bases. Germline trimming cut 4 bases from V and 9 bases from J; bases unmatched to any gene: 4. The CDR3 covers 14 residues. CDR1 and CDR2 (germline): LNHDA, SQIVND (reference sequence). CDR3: CASSTDRGVSPLHF. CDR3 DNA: TGTGCCAGTAGTACCGACAGGGGGGTTTCACCCCTCCACTTT.

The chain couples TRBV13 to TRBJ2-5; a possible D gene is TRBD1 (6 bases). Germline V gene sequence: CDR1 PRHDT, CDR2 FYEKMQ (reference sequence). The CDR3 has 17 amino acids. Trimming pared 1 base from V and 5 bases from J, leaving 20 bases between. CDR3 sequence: CASSLERSTGERETQYF. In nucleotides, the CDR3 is TGTGCCAGCAGCTTAGAGCGGTCGACAGGCGAGAGGGAGACCCAGTACTTC.

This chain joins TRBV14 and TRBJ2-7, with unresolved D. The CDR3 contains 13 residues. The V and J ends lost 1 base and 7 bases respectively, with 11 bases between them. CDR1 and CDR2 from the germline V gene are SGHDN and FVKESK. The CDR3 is CASSQVEGLEQYF. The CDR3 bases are TGTGCCAGCAGCCAAGTAGAAGGGCTTGAGCAGTACTTC. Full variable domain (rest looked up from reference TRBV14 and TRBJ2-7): EAGVTQFPSHSVIEKGQTVTLRCDPISGHDNLYWYRRVMGKEIKFLLHFVKESKQDESGMPNNRFLAERTGGTYSTLKVQPAELEDSGVYFCASSQVEGLEQYFGPGTRLTVT.